The 25 T cell receptor beta chains given below trace back to one sample, sequenced in a study of blood T cells in healthy people across ages. For the second PCR, which ran for roughly 7 to 11 cycles, a sample-barcoded 5' primer and a J-beta primer mix were used. TCRdb reprocessed the 5' RACE reads via MiXCR and lists one record per CDR3 protein. This sample has over 450,000 distinct CDR3 sequences, with nearly 25% found just once. A further study also used this sample, focusing on T cells of mothers and their children.

The sample consisted of blood. Every receptor here comes from a boy under 18 in good health.

The V and J genes are TRBV5-1 and TRBJ1-1; 8 bases align to TRBD1. CDR1 is SGHRS, CDR2 YFSETQ, per germline. J lost 1 base, V lost 7 bases, and 6 bases had no gene match. This CDR3 has 14 residues. The CDR3 protein is CASLSGGANTEAFF. The CDR3, as DNA: TGCGCCAGCTTATCAGGGGGCGCGAACACTGAAGCTTTCTTT.

Concerning this clonotype: With a much larger clone just one base away, this may be a read error. This chain uses TRBV12-3 or TRBV12-4 with TRBJ2-1; possible D gene TRBD1, 6 bases. The CDR3 extends over 14 amino acids. CDR3 sequence (DNA): TGTGCCAGCACTCTGGACAGCGGCTACAGTGAGCAGTTCTTC. Protein: CASTLDSGYSEQFF.

This clonotype showed up just a few times. The V and J genes are TRBV12-3 or TRBV12-4 and TRBJ2-5; D gene uncertain. The J call may be incorrect, as the DNA end agrees better with TRBJ2-7. This CDR3 comprises 16 residues. CDR3 region: CASSPSSNAYSYEQYF. CDR3 DNA sequence: TGTGCCAGCAGTCCCTCCTCCAACGCCTACTCCTACGAGCAGTACTTC.

About this clonotype: One end of the junction does not line up with germline, which may come from a read error. The V gene is TRBV5-1, the J gene TRBJ2-5; D is unclear. The germline CDR1 and CDR2 sequences are SGHRS and YFSETQ. This CDR3 has 12 residues. The chain's CDR3 is CASSLGQETQHF. Written as DNA, the CDR3 is TGCGCCAGCAGCTTGGGCCAAGAGACCCAGCACTTT. Full variable domain (outside the CDR3, taken from reference TRBV5-1 and TRBJ2-5): KAGVTQTPRYLIKTRGQQVTLSCSPISGHRSVSWYQQTPGQGLQFLFEYFSETQRNKGNFPGRFSGRQFSNSRSEMNVSTLELGDSALYLCASSLGQETQHFGPGTRLLVL.

V gene TRBV7-2 combines with J gene TRBJ2-4, with D perhaps given as TRBD1 or TRBD2 (5 bases each). CDR3 length: 16 amino acids. The germline V and J ends were trimmed by 7 bases and 1 base, with 17 bases remaining between them. Germline V gene lookup returns CDR1 SGHTA and CDR2 FQGNSA. Here the CDR3 reads CASTEGIPRAKNIQYF. The CDR3 DNA is TGTGCCAGCACCGAGGGGATTCCTCGGGCCAAAAACATTCAGTACTTC.

The V call is TRBV28, the J call TRBJ2-3, with a tentative D call TRBD2 (5 bases). Germline V gives CDR1 MDHEN, CDR2 SYDVKM. V was cut by 8 bases and J by 0 bases, with 12 bases left in between. The CDR3 runs 14 residues. The CDR3 DNA reads TGTGCCAGCCTGAGCGGAACCAGCACAGATACGCAGTATTTT. Amino acids: CASLSGTSTDTQYF.

The chain combines TRBV20-1 with TRBJ2-3, with TRBD2 as a possible D gene (6 bases). This CDR3 has 14 amino acids. The V end was cut by 0 bases, the J end by 5 bases, with 12 bases between. Germline CDR1 DFQATT, CDR2 SNEGSKA (reference sequence). The DNA for the CDR3 is TGCAGTGCTAGAGACTATACGGGGGTAGATACGCAGTATTTT. This codes for CSARDYTGVDTQYF.

This clonotype came up a few times. The chain couples TRBV4-3 to TRBJ2-5; no firm D call. This CDR3 has 18 residues. V was clipped by 4 bases and J by 1 base, with 22 bases between them. Germline V gene data show CDR1 as LGHNA and CDR2 as YSLEER. CDR3 sequence: CASSRSPPRSSFQETQYF. The DNA for the CDR3 is TGCGCCAGCAGCCGAAGTCCCCCTCGAAGCAGTTTCCAAGAGACCCAGTACTTC.

The chain joins TRBV4-1 to TRBJ1-3, with TRBD1 identical over 8 bases. This CDR3 spans 17 amino acids. The V gene end was trimmed by 5 bases and the J gene end by 0 bases; junction bases not matched to a gene: 9. CDR1 is MGHRA, CDR2 YSYEKL, per germline. The CDR3 sequence is CASSDLQGASSGNTIYF. In DNA form, the CDR3 reads TGCGCCAGCAGCGACCTTCAGGGGGCTTCCTCTGGAAACACCATATATTTT.

The count of this clonotype is one. Without the conserved terminal phenylalanine or tryptophan, this CDR3 likely stems from a read error. The chain employs TRBV6-1 and TRBJ2-5; TRBD2 is a possible D gene (6 bases). Germline V CDR1 and CDR2: MNHNS, SASEGT. The CDR3 is made up of 14 amino acids. The ends were cut back, 7 bases at V and 3 bases at J, with 15 bases in the middle. The CDR3 DNA follows: TGTGCCAGCAATTGGGGGGACGGAAAAGAGACCCAGTACGTC. As protein: CASNWGDGKETQYV.

As concerns this clonotype: A much bigger clone sits one base away, suggesting this may be a read error. The chain recombines TRBV5-1 with TRBJ1-4, with 8 bases that match TRBD1. V lost 4 bases to trimming and J lost 9 bases; unmatched junction nucleotides: 11. CDR1 and CDR2 (germline): SGHRS, YFSETQ. The CDR3 is 15 residues long. The CDR3 is CASSPGRHRGKKLFF. CDR3 bases: TGCGCCAGCAGCCCTGGAAGGCACAGGGGGAAAAAACTGTTTTTT.

A few counts support this clonotype. The chain carries TRBV6-6 and TRBJ2-1; 14 bases match TRBD2. Trimming at V came to 5 bases and at J to 9 bases, leaving 3 bases not matched to a gene. The CDR3 has 14 residues. CDR1 MNHNY and CDR2 SVGAGI come from the germline V gene (reference sequence). The DNA of the CDR3 is TGTGCCAGCAGTAGACTAGCGGGGGGGATTGAGCAGTTCTTC. It yields the protein CASSRLAGGIEQFF.

The chain joins TRBV5-6 to TRBJ1-2; D uncertain. Looked up from germline, CDR1 is SGHDT and CDR2 is YYEEEE. V was trimmed by 6 bases and J by 2 bases, leaving 14 bases between them. The CDR3 runs to 14 residues. The chain's CDR3 is CASTKMRENYGYTF. CDR3 nucleotide sequence: TGTGCCAGCACCAAAATGAGGGAAAACTATGGCTACACCTTC.

The chain joins TRBV27 to TRBJ2-3; 7 bases line up with TRBD2. Germline lookup yields CDR1 MNHEY and CDR2 SMNVEV (reference sequence). CDR3 length equals 16 residues. With 1 base clipped from V and 3 bases from J, the junction kept 7 bases outside the gene matches. The CDR3 DNA is TGTGCCAGCAGTTTATGGCCGGGACTACGAACAGATACGCAGTATTTT. This gives the protein CASSLWPGLRTDTQYF.

This chain links TRBV19 with TRBJ1-2; D is perhaps TRBD1 (5 bases). Germline CDR1 reads LNHDA; CDR2 reads SQIVND (reference sequence). This CDR3 has 14 residues. V was trimmed by 10 bases and J by 0 bases, leaving 15 bases between them. In DNA, the CDR3 is TGTGCCACCACCCCGGGGCCAGCTAACTATGGCTACACCTTC. This gives the protein CATTPGPANYGYTF.

The rearrangement links TRBV28 to TRBJ1-2; 7 bases are shared with TRBD1. There are 13 residues in the CDR3. V was clipped by 5 bases and J by 8 bases; unmatched bases: 8. Germline V gene sequence: CDR1 MDHEN, CDR2 SYDVKM. Here the CDR3 DNA reads TGTGCCAGCAGTAGACAGGGTACGGGCGGCTACACCTTC. It specifies CASSRQGTGGYTF.

The V call is TRBV7-2, the J call TRBJ2-3; TRBD2 matches 11 bases. The V segment lost 5 bases and the J segment 1 base; nucleotides outside the gene matches: 8. Germline V gene sequence: CDR1 SGHTA, CDR2 FQGNSA. The CDR3 loop spans 17 amino acids. For the CDR3, the DNA is TGTGCCAGCAGCCCCTTAGCGGGGGGGCTTCGCACAGATACGCAGTATTTT. Translating gives CASSPLAGGLRTDTQYF.

This clonotype was picked up a small number of times. This rearrangement joins TRBV7-2 to TRBJ2-7; D is undetermined. CDR1 and CDR2 (germline): SGHTA, FQGNSA. The V end was cut by 5 bases, the J end by 4 bases, with 12 bases between. This CDR3 region has 13 residues. In DNA, the CDR3 is TGTGCCAGCAGCCCACGGCCCGGTTACGAGCAGTACTTC. Translating gives CASSPRPGYEQYF.

This clonotype occurred many times. This chain links TRBV29-1 with TRBJ2-1; unclear D gene. Germline lookup yields CDR1 SQVTM and CDR2 ANQGSEA. Trimming pared 3 bases from V and 7 bases from J, leaving 4 bases between. The CDR3 runs 10 residues. DNA of the CDR3: TGCAGCGTTGATCTTAATGAGCAGTTCTTC. Translating it yields CSVDLNEQFF.

On this clonotype itself: Germline and junction disagree at one end, which may indicate a read error. V usage is TRBV4-1 and J usage is TRBJ1-5; 9 bases fit TRBD1. The CDR3 has 19 residues. Germline V gene lookup returns CDR1 MGHRA and CDR2 YSYEKL. CDR3 region: CAGSQYAGTGIRSNQPQHF. DNA of the CDR3: TGCGCCGGCAGCCAATATGCCGGGACAGGGATTAGGAGCAATCAGCCCCAGCATTTT.

V usage is TRBV5-1 and J usage is TRBJ2-1, with D possibly being TRBD2 (6 bases). From germline, CDR1 is SGHRS and CDR2 YFSETQ. This CDR3 is 14 amino acids long. Trimming shortened V by 3 bases and J by 5 bases, and 12 bases separated the two germline ends. The CDR3 protein is CASSYPGLDNEQFF. CDR3 sequence (DNA): TGCGCCAGCAGCTACCCGGGACTCGACAATGAGCAGTTCTTC.

The chain links TRBV4-3 to TRBJ2-7; tentatively, D is TRBD1 or TRBD2 (5 bases each). V dropped 0 bases and J dropped 7 bases, with 16 bases sitting between them. The V gene's germline CDR1 is LGHNA and CDR2 YSLEER. This CDR3 contains 15 residues. The CDR3 bases are TGCGCCAGCAGCCAAGAAGTTGAGGGGTCGGGGGAGCAGTACTTC. The encoded protein is CASSQEVEGSGEQYF.

This clonotype was detected only a few times. CDR3 DNA sequence: TGCAGCGTTGCGGGGGCCATTACCTACGAGCAGTACTTC. It encodes CSVAGAITYEQYF. The chain has TRBV29-1 and TRBJ2-5; D possibly matches TRBD1 or TRBD2 (6 bases each). The J call may be mistaken, given a closer DNA end match to TRBJ2-7. This CDR3 is 13 amino acids long. Germline V CDR1 and CDR2: SQVTM, ANQGSEA.

A single count supports this clonotype. The V gene is TRBV20-1, the J gene TRBJ2-3; D uncertain. Germline CDR1 is DFQATT and CDR2 is SNEGSKA (reference sequence). V shed 6 bases and J shed 1 base, with 14 bases lying between them. This CDR3 contains 14 residues. CDR3 sequence (DNA): TGCAGTGCCGAAGAGCCGGTCGGCACAGATACGCAGTATTTT. It encodes CSAEEPVGTDTQYF.

The chain employs TRBV4-3 and TRBJ2-2; no definite D call. Germline-derived CDR1 and CDR2 are LGHNA and YSLEER. The CDR3 runs 14 residues. V shed 2 bases and J shed 2 bases, with 6 bases lying between them. CDR3 sequence: CASSQYLNTGELFF. CDR3 DNA: TGCGCCAGCAGCCAATACTTAAACACCGGGGAGCTGTTTTTT.